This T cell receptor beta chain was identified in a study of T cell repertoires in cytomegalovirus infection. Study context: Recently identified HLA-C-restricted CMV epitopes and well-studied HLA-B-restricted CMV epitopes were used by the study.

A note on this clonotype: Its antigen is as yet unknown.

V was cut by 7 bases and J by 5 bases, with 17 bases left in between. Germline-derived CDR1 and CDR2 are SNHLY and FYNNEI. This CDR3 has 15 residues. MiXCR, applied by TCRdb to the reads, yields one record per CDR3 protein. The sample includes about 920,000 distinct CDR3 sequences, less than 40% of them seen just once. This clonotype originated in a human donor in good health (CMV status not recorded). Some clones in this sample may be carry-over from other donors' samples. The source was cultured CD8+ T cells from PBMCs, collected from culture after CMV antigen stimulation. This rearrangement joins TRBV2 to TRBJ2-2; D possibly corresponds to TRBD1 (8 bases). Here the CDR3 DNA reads TGTGCCAGCACCATCAGGGGGCGGGGGACCGGGGAGCTGTTTTTT. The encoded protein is CASTIRGRGTGELFF.